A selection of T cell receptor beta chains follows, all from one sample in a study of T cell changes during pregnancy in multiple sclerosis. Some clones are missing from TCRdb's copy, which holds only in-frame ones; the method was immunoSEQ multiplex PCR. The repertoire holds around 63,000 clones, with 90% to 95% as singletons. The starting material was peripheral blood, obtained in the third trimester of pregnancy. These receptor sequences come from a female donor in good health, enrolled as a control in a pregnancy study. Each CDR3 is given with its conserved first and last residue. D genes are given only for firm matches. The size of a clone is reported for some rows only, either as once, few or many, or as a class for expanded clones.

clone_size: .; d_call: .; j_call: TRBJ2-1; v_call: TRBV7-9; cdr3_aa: CASSPPASREQFF; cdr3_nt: TGTGCCAGCAGCCCCCCGGCTAGCCGTGAGCAGTTCTTC
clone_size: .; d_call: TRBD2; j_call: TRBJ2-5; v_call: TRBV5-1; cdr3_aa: CASSGKAGGETQYF; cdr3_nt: TGCGCCAGCAGTGGAAAAGCGGGAGGTGAGACCCAGTACTTC
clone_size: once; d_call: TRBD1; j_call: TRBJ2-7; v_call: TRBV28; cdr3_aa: CASSPGQRPYEQYF; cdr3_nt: TGTGCCAGCAGTCCGGGACAGAGACCCTACGAGCAGTACTTC
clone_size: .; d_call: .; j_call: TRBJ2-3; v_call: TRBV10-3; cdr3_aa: CALKGAFSTDTQYF; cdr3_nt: TGTGCCCTTAAAGGGGCCTTTAGCACAGATACGCAGTATTTT
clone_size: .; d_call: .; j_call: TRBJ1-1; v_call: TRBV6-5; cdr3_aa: CASSYQRSTEAFF; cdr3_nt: TGTGCCAGCAGTTACCAGAGGAGTACTGAAGCTTTCTTT
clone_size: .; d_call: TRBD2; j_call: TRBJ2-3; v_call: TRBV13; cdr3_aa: CASSQRLAGVTDTQYF; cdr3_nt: TGTGCCAGCAGCCAAAGACTAGCGGGGGTCACAGATACGCAGTATTTT
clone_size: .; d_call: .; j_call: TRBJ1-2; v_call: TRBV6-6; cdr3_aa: CASSYGGSNYGYTF; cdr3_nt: TGTGCCAGCAGTTACGGGGGCAGTAACTATGGCTACACCTTC
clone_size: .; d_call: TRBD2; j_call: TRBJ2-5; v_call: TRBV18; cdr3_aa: CASSPTPQHARLWGPSGGLETQYF; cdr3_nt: TGTGCCAGCTCACCGACCCCCCAGCACGCGAGATTATGGGGCCCTAGCGGGGGTTTGGAGACCCAGTACTTC
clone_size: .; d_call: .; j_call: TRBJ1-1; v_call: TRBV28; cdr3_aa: CASSLSYEAFF; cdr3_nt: TGTGCCAGCAGTTTATCCTATGAAGCTTTCTTT
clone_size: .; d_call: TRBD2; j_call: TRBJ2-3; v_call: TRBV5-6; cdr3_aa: CASSSLTSGGSSTDTQYF; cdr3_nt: TGTGCCAGCAGCTCCCTGACTAGCGGGGGGAGTAGCACAGATACGCAGTATTTT
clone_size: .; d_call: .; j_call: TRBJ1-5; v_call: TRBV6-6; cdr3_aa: CASSLMERGQPQHF; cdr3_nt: TGTGCCAGCAGTTTAATGGAGCGGGGTCAGCCCCAGCATTTT
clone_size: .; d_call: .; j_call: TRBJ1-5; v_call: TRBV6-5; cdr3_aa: CASSYSSGNQPQHF; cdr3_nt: TGTGCCAGCAGTTACTCGTCGGGGAATCAGCCCCAGCATTTT
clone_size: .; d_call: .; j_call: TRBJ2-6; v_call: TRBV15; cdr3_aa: CATSREGAGGANVLTF; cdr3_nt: TGTGCCACCAGCAGAGAGGGGGCTGGCGGGGCCAACGTCCTGACTTTC
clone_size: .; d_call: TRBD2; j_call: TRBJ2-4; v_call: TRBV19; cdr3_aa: CASSIGRLRSAGGRDIQYF; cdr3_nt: TGTGCCAGTAGTATCGGTCGGCTGCGGTCAGCGGGAGGGCGTGACATTCAGTACTTC
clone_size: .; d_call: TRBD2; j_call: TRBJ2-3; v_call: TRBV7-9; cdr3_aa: CASSQLAGSTDTQYF; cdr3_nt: TGTGCCAGCAGCCAACTAGCGGGGAGCACAGATACGCAGTATTTT
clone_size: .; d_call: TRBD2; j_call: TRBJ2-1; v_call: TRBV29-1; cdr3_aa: CSVATLAGGPNEQFF; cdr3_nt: TGCAGCGTTGCCACACTAGCGGGAGGGCCGAATGAGCAGTTCTTC
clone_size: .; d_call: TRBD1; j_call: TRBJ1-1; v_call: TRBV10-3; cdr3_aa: CAISDVTPGQQEAFF; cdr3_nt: TGTGCCATCAGTGACGTTACCCCGGGACAGCAAGAAGCTTTCTTT
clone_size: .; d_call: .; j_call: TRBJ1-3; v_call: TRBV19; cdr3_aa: CASSSTQDSGNTIYF; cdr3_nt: TGTGCCAGTAGTTCTACGCAGGACTCTGGAAACACCATATATTTT
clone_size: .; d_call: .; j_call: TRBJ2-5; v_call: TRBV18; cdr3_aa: CASSPLQETQYF; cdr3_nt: TGTGCCAGCTCACCCCTCCAAGAGACCCAGTACTTC
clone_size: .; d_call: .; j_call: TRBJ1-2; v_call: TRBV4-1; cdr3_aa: CASSQDPQANYGYTF; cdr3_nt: TGCGCCAGCAGCCAAGACCCACAAGCTAACTATGGCTACACCTTC
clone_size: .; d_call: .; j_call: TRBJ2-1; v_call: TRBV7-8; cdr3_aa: CASSFLWFSGSYNEQFF; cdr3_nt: TGTGCCAGCAGCTTTTTATGGTTTAGCGGATCCTACAATGAGCAGTTCTTC
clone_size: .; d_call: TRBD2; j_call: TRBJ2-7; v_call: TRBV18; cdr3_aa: CASSLRGGFVDEQYF; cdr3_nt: TGTGCCAGCTCACTCCGCGGGGGGTTTGTGGACGAGCAGTACTTC
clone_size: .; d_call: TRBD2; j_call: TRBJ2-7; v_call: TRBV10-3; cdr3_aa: CAITTGGYEQYF; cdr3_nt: TGTGCCATCACCACGGGGGGCTACGAGCAGTACTTC
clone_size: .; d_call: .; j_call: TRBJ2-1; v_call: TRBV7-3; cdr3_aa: CASSSPSTSRGSNEQFF; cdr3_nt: TGTGCCAGCAGCTCCCCTTCCACTAGCCGGGGATCAAATGAGCAGTTCTTC